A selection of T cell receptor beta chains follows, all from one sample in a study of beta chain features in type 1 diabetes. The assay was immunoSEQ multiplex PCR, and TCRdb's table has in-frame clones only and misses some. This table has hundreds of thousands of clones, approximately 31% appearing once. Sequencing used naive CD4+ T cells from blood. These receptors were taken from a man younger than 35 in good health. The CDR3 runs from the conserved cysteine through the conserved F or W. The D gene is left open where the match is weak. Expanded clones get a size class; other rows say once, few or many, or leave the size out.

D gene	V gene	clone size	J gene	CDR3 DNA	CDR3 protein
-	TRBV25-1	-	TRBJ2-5	TGTGCCAGCAGTGAAGGAGGGCAGGGGGGGCGAGAGACCCAGTACTTC	CASSEGGQGGRETQYF
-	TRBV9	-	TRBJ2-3	TGTGCCAGCAGCGAGGGACTCCAGCGGGATACGCAGTATTTT	CASSEGLQRDTQYF
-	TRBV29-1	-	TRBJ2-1	TGCAGCGTTGCGGCTCCTCCCTACAATGAGCAGTTCTTC	CSVAAPPYNEQFF
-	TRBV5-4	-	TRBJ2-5	TGTGCCAGCAGCTTGGAAGGACCCGAGACCCAGTACTTC	CASSLEGPETQYF
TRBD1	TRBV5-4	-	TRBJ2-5	TGTGCCAGCAGCACAGACAGGGACCAAGAGACCCAGTACTTC	CASSTDRDQETQYF
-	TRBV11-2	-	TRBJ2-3	TGTGCCAGCAGCTTAACTAGCCGGTATACGCAGTATTTT	CASSLTSRYTQYF
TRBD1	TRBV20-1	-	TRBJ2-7	TGCAGTGCGAACAGGGGGTATGAGCAGTACTTC	CSANRGYEQYF
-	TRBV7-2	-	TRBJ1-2	TGTGCCAGCAGCTTAGTTTGGCAGGCTACTAACTATGGCTACACCTTC	CASSLVWQATNYGYTF
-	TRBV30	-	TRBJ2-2	TGTGCCTGGAGTGGCTCCCAGGGCACCGGGGAGCTGTTTTTT	CAWSGSQGTGELFF
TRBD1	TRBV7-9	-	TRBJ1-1	TGTGCCAGCAGCCTACAGGGGTTGAACACTGAAGCTTTCTTT	CASSLQGLNTEAFF
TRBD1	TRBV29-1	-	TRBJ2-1	TGCAGCGCCAGAAGGACAGGGGGCTCCTACAATGAGCAGTTCTTC	CSARRTGGSYNEQFF
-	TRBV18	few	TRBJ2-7	TGTGCCAGCTCACCATCCCGGGTGGGATACGAGCAGTACTTC	CASSPSRVGYEQYF
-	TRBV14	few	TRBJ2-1	TGTGCCAGCAGCCAAGGTTGGGCTAGACCCAATGAGCAGTTCTTC	CASSQGWARPNEQFF
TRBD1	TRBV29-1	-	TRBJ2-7	TGCAGCGTCCGGGACAGGGGTCTCTACGAGCAGTACTTC	CSVRDRGLYEQYF
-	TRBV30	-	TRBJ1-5	TGTGCCTGGAGTGCCCGGGGGGCGCAGCCCCAGCATTTT	CAWSARGAQPQHF
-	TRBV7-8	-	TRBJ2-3	TGTGCCAGCAGTTTCGACAGCACAGATACGCAGTATTTT	CASSFDSTDTQYF
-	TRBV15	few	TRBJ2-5	TGTGCCACCAGTAGGGGGTTGGAGACCCAGTACTTC	CATSRGLETQYF
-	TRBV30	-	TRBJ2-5	TGTGCCTGGAGTGTAATAGGAGAGGGGGAGACCCAGTACTTC	CAWSVIGEGETQYF
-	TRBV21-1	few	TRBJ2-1	TGTGCCAGCAGCAAAGGATCTAGCGCCTACAATGAGCAGTTCTTC	CASSKGSSAYNEQFF
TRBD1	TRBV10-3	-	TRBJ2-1	TGTGCCGCTAAGGGGGCGGAGTACAATGAGCAGTTCTTC	CAAKGAEYNEQFF
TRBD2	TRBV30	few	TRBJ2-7	TGTGCCTGGAGTGTAATGGGAGGGAAGTACGAGCAGTACTTC	CAWSVMGGKYEQYF
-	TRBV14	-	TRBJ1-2	TGTGCCAGCAGCCGCGACACCGACTATGGCTACACCTTC	CASSRDTDYGYTF
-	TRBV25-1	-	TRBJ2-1	TGTGCCAGCAGTGGGATCGGGGTGAATGAGCAGTTCTTC	CASSGIGVNEQFF
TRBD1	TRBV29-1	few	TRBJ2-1	TGCAGCGTTGAGCCCCGGGACAGACACAATGAGCAGTTCTTC	CSVEPRDRHNEQFF
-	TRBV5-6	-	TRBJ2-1	TGTGCCAGCAGTTCAGCGAATGAGCAGTTCTTC	CASSSANEQFF
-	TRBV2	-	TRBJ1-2	TGTGCCAGCAGTGACAGGGTAGCTGGCTACACCTTC	CASSDRVAGYTF
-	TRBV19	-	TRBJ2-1	TGTGCCAGTAGTCAAGTTCAATCATATTCCTACAATGAGCAGTTCTTC	CASSQVQSYSYNEQFF
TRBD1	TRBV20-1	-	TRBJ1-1	TGCAGTGCTGCGACAGGGAATGAAGCTTTCTTT	CSAATGNEAFF
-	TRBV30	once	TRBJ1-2	TGTGCCTGGAGTGTTAGGGCAGGGGTTGGCTACACCTTC	CAWSVRAGVGYTF